This T cell receptor beta chain was sequenced in a study of CD8 T cells in Susac syndrome. RNA totalling roughly 0.5 to 1 ug underwent reverse transcription with random hexamers. Each CDR3 protein gets one entry after TCRdb re-called the immunoSEQ multiplex PCR reads with MiXCR. The table lists a few hundred thousand distinct CDR3 sequences, approximately 90% of them singletons, with around 0.14% in the top ten. Trimming left V 1 base short and J 3 bases short, with 6 bases between. The length of the CDR3 is 13 residues. This clonotype was counted between two and nine times. The chain combines TRBV12-3 or TRBV12-4 with TRBJ1-1; D gene ambiguous. Sequencing used CD8+ T cells from PBMCs. The TCR originated in a human donor with multiple sclerosis. The chain's CDR3 is CASSLGVYTEAFF. The DNA for the CDR3 is TGTGCCAGCAGTTTAGGAGTGTACACTGAAGCTTTCTTT.